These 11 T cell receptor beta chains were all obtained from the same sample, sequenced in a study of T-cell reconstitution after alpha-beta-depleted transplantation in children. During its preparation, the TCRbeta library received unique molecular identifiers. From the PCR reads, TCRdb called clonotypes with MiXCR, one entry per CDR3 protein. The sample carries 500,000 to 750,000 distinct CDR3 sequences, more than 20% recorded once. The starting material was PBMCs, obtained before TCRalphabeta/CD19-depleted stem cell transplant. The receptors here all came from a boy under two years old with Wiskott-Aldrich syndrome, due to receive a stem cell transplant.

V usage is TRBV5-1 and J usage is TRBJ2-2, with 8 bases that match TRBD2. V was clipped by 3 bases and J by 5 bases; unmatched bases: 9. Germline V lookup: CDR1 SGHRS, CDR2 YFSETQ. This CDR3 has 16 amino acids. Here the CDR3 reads CASSSSGSLRTGELFF. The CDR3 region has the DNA TGCGCCAGCAGCTCAAGCGGGAGCCTGCGGACCGGGGAGCTGTTTTTT. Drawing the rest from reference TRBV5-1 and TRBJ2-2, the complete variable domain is KAGVTQTPRYLIKTRGQQVTLSCSPISGHRSVSWYQQTPGQGLQFLFEYFSETQRNKGNFPGRFSGRQFSNSRSEMNVSTLELGDSALYLCASSSSGSLRTGELFFGEGSRLTVL.

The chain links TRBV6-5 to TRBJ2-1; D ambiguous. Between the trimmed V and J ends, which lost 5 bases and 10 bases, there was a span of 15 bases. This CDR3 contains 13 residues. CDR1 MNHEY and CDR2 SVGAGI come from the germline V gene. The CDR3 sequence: CASSTRLDFEQFF. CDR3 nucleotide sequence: TGTGCCAGCAGTACTCGGTTGGATTTCGAGCAGTTCTTC.

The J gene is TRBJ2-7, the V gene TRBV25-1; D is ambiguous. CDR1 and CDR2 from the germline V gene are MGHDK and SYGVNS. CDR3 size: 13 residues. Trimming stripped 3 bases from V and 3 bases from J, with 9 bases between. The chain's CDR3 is CASSDLGVYEQYF. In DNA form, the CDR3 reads TGTGCCAGCAGTGACCTCGGCGTCTACGAGCAGTACTTC.

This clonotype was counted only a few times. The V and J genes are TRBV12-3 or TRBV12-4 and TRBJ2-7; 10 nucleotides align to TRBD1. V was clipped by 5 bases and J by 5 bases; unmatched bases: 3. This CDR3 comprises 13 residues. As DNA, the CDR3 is TGTGCCAGCAGTGGGGACAGGGGAGACGAGCAGTACTTC. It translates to CASSGDRGDEQYF.

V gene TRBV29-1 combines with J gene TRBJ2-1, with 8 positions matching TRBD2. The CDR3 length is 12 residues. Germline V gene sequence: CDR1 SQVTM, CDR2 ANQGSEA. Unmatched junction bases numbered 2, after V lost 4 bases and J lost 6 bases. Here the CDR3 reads CSVAGTSNEQFF. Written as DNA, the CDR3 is TGCAGCGTTGCCGGGACTAGCAATGAGCAGTTCTTC.

CDR3 region: CSANSGIYNEQFF. DNA for the CDR3: TGCAGTGCTAATAGCGGGATATACAATGAGCAGTTCTTC. The rearrangement links TRBV20-1 to TRBJ2-1; 8 bases are a match to TRBD2. The CDR3 totals 13 residues. V dropped 4 bases and J dropped 4; count of bases not matched to a gene: 3. Germline V gene lookup returns CDR1 DFQATT and CDR2 SNEGSKA (reference sequence).

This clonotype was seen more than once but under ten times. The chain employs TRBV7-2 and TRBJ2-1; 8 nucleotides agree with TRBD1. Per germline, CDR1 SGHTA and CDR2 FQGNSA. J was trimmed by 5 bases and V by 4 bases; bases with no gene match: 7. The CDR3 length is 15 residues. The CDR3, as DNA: TGTGCCAGCAGCTCATGGACAGGGTGGAACAATGAGCAGTTCTTC. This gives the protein CASSSWTGWNNEQFF.

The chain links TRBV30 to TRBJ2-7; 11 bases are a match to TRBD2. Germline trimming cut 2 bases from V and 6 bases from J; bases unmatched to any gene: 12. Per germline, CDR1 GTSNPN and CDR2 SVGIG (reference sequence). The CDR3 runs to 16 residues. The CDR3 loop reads CAWSSPSSGRRSEQYF. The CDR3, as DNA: TGTGCCTGGAGTTCACCCTCTAGCGGGAGGAGAAGCGAGCAGTACTTC.

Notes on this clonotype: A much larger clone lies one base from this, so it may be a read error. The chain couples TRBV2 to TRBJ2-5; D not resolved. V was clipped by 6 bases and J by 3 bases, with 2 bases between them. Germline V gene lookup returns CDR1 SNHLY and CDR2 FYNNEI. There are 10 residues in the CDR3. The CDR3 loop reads CASRKETQYF. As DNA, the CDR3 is TGTGCCAGCAGAAAAGAGACCCAGTACTTC.

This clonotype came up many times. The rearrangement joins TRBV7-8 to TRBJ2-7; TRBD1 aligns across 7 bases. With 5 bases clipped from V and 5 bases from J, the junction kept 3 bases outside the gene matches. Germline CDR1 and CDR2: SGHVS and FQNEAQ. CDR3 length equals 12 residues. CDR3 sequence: CASSQTGNEQYF. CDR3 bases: TGTGCCAGCAGCCAGACAGGGAACGAGCAGTACTTC.

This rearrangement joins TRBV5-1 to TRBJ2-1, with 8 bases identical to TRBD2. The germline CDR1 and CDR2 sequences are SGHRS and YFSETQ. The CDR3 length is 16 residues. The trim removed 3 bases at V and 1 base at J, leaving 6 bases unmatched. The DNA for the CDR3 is TGCGCCAGCAGCTGGGGACTAGATCGATCCTACAATGAGCAGTTCTTC. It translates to CASSWGLDRSYNEQFF.